This entry describes one T cell receptor (beta chain). The specificity of this receptor is unknown. No much larger clone is present one base from it, and per-base qualities are unavailable. From the germline V gene, CDR1 is MNHEY and CDR2 is SVGAGI. Measured from the cysteine to the phenylalanine, the CDR3 is 15 residues long. Only the CDR3 part of the read is kept: 45 bases, read in frame from the first base. V trim: 6 bases; J trim: 5 bases; unmatched bases: 10. The immunoSEQ Assay, a bias-controlled multiplex PCR, was used to amplify TCRbeta CDR3 regions from genomic DNA. As for the original processing: The number of nucleated cells in each sample was estimated by amplification of reference gene primers within the assay. To quantify the absolute abundance of each unique TCRbeta CDR3 rearrangement, sequence reads were collapsed and filtered. For each sample, productive Simpson clonality was calculated by taking the square root of Simpson's diversity index across productive rearrangements. TCRdb limited this immuneACCESS table to in-frame rearrangements with V and J called. A share of clones is missing; checked studies link under half to unresolved V genes, and the rest is unexplained. V and J calls and clone size come straight from that table; D and trimming were deduced from the DNA. Within this sample are fewer than 450,000 clones, with roughly 87% of them counted one time only. Roughly 1% of the sample lies in the top ten.

Enrolling through a virtual design, the prospective study's participants ranged in age from roughly 18 to 100 years and lived across 20 to 25 United States geographic areas. Cohort assignment in the prospective study relied on participant-reported clinical history from a screening survey and a study questionnaire. ImmuneRACE Cohort 3 recovered participants were defined by two consecutive negative NP/OP PCR tests, healthcare professional clearance, or symptom resolution. In the prospective study, whole blood, serum and a nasopharyngeal or oropharyngeal swab were collected from each participant by mobile phlebotomists. Additional blood draws and questionnaires over a 2-month period could optionally be provided by prospective study participants. Blood samples from the prospective study were shipped frozen or at room temperature prior to DNA extraction. The sample comes from a study of blood T cell repertoires in COVID-19 (dated by TCRdb to between 2020 and 2021). Some background on the complete study: Samples covering the acute and convalescent phases of COVID-19 were provided by collaborators in the United States, Italy and Spain. The material from the prospective study consisted of cDNA or gDNA derived from T cells, B-cell-depleted T cells, or PBMCs. Deeply sampled blood TCRbeta repertoires from subjects exposed to, actively infected with, or recovered from COVID-19 were included in the dataset. A freely available public database, intended as a resource for researchers studying the immune response to SARS-CoV-2, is where the repertoires were released. The samples were drawn from two sources: the first 160 participants of the ongoing ImmuneRACE study, and about 1,300 subjects contributed by 6 global collaborators. Nearly every sample came with metadata listing a de-identified subject ID, COVID-19 status, age in years and sex. HLA class I and class II types, where available, came from metadata supplied by the sample provider rather than from assay-based typing. Summary of the overall study and its limitations: How much clinical and demographic metadata was included differed by source and by participant, and the metadata was provided uncurated.

Sequencing was done on a sample of PBMCs or T cells enriched from blood (not recorded which). The origin of this receptor is a woman in her 30s who had recovered from COVID-19. Recombination connected TRBV6-5 to TRBJ1-2, and 9 bases in between align with TRBD1. The CDR3 reads CASSRDRELGYGYTF. DNA sequence: TGTGCCAGCAGCCGGGACAGGGAATTGGGATATGGCTACACCTTC.